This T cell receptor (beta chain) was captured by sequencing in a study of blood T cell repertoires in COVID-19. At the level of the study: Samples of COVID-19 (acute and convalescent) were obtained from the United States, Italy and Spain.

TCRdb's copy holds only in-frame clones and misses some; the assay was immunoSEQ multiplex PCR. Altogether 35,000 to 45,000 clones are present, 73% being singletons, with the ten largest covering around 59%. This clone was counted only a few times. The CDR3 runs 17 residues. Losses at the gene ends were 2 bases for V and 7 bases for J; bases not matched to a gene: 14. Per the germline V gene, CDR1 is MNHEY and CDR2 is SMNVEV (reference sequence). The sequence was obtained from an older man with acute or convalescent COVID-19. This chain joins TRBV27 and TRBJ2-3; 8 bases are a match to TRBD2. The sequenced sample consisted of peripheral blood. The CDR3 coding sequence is TGTGCCAGCAGTTTAGGAGCGCGTCGGGAGGGCCGTTATACGCAGTATTTT. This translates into CASSLGARREGRYTQYF.